This T cell receptor beta chain is drawn from a study of shared clonotypes between healthy human individuals. The method was immunoSEQ multiplex PCR; TCRdb's version includes in-frame clones alone and lacks a portion of them. The repertoire holds more than 1.2 million clones, 98% seen once, with around 0.33% in the top ten. The V end lost 0 bases, the J end lost 2 bases, and 9 bases lay between the germline ends. Germline V CDR1 and CDR2: SGHRS, YFSETQ. This CDR3 region has 14 residues. Sequenced: naive CD4+ T cells sorted from blood. Indicated subset: CD45RA+ positively selected. This chain uses TRBV5-1 with TRBJ2-7; a weak D match, TRBD2 (5 bases). The sequence came from a man between 25 and 39 years old in good health. DNA for the CDR3: TGCGCCAGCAGCTTGGGAGAGGGAGCCTACGAGCAGTACTTC. Its protein is CASSLGEGAYEQYF.